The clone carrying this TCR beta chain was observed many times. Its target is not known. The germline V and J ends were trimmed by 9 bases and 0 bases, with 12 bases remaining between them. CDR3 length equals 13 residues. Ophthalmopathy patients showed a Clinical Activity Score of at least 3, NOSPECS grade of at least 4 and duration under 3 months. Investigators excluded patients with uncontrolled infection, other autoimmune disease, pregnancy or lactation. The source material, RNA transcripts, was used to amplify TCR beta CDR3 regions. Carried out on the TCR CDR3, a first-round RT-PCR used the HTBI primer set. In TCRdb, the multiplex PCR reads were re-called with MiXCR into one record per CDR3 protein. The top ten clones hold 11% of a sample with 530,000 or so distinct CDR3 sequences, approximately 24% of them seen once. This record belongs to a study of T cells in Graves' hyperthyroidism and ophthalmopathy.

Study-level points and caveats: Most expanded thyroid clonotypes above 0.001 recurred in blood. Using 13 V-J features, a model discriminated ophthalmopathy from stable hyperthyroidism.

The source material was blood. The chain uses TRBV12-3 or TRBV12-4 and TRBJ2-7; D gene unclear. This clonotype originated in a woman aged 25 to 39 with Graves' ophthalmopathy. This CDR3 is CASPVEISYEQYF. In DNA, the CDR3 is TGTGCCAGTCCGGTGGAGATCTCCTACGAGCAGTACTTC.